Included here is one T cell receptor beta chain sequence, with context. This record belongs to a study of shared clonotypes between healthy human individuals. Sequencing of unsorted PBMC DNA was carried out using ten immunoSEQ deep assay plates. The repertoire was sequenced with immunoSEQ multiplex PCR; TCRdb's copy has only in-frame clones and lacks some. The repertoire holds about half a million clones, with more than 65% as singletons. The germline CDR1 and CDR2 sequences are MNHNY and SVGAGI (reference sequence). V lost 6 bases and J lost 3, with 12 bases in between. CDR3 length equals 14 residues.

Sequencing input: PBMCs. The TCR comes from a woman aged 40-49 years in good health. Some clones in this sample may be carry-over from other donors' samples. This chain links TRBV6-6 with TRBJ1-3; possibly TRBD1 for D (5 bases). CDR3 in DNA: TGTGCCAGCAGGGAAACAGGAGGTGGAAACACCATATATTTT. This encodes CASRETGGGNTIYF.